This T cell receptor beta chain originates from a study of T cells expressing NK-cell markers. Whole-study results and caveats: Over 5 donors carried dominant NKG2C+ clonotypes that made up roughly 1.0-7.5% of their CD8+ T cells. In a few donors, these clonotypes also led the CD3+CD56-NKG2C+ fraction.

Worth noting for this clonotype: The antigen is undetermined.

Following a re-call of the 5' RACE reads, TCRdb has one entry per CDR3 protein and lacks DNA. The sample table includes around 470,000 distinct CDR3 sequences. Germline V gives CDR1 LGHDT, CDR2 YNNKEL (reference sequence). The CDR3 loop spans 15 amino acids. This clonotype was obtained from a woman between 45 and 65 years old in good health. The sample was blood T cells: a sorted CD56 or NKG2C T cell subset, CD4+ or CD8+ T cells, or bulk PBMC T cells (not recorded which). V gene TRBV3-1 combines with J gene TRBJ2-1. CDR3 amino acids: CASSQGPQAYNEQFF.